This TCR beta chain was retrieved from a study of CD8 T cells in Susac syndrome (dated by TCRdb to the late 2010s). About the investigation overall: Among the sequenced Susac syndrome patients, about six had clinically active disease and under ten were in clinical remission. At the time of blood withdrawal, Susac syndrome patients were either therapy-naive, taking corticosteroids (with some also receiving IVIg), or on IVIg alone. Whether CD8+ T cell activation and differentiation in Susac syndrome was antigen driven was tested using repertoire sequencing. Points the paper makes about the study in general: The number of individuals in the TCR sequencing and HLA analysis was recognized as being relatively small. The CD4+ T cell repertoire of patients with Susac syndrome showed no detectable clonal expansion.

RNA was extracted with the RNeasy kit and roughly 0.45 to 1 ug was reverse transcribed using random hexamers. TCR beta CDR3 regions were amplified with the immunoSEQ multiplex PCR assay covering 54 Vbeta and 13 Jbeta segments. Bias from PCR amplification was corrected by using a synthetic template baseline for primer optimization and for computational correction. The authors' pipeline ran thus. Reads were assigned to V, D and J genes according to IMGT and analyzed in immunoSEQ Analyzer, with only productive sequences retained. To calculate clonality, Shannon entropy was normalized by log2 of the number of productive unique sequences and then subtracted from one. For each patient and control, public and private clones were evaluated among the 100 most prevalent clones. Clones were defined as Susac-specific if absent from the healthy and MS cohorts, from approximately 1,100 published viral clones and from other ImmuneACCESS disease sequences. TCRdb applied fastp at Q25 and MiXCR to the public reads, then kept only in-frame beta chains. Under each unique CDR3 protein, matching rows form one entry showing the most common genes and DNA. What appears here as the V and J calls and clone size reflects TCRdb's work, not the paper's. The sample table lists roughly 150,000 distinct CDR3 sequences, approximately 96% of them with a count of one. The top ten hold 0.15% to 0.2% of the sample.

Peripheral blood CD8+ and CD4+ T cells from healthy donors, Susac syndrome patients and multiple sclerosis patients were profiled using high-throughput TCR beta sequencing. Recently defined diagnostic criteria for definite or probable disease were met by the Susac syndrome patients. CD8+ TEMRA cells were enriched by FACS, while bulk CD8+ and CD4+ T cells were purified by magnetic negative isolation. Blood was drawn into EDTA tubes, processed within 24 hours, and PBMCs were isolated by density gradient centrifugation. PBMCs intended for TCR sequencing were frozen in liquid nitrogen and were later thawed in a 37 degrees C water bath. Purity of sorted or isolated CD4+, CD8+ and CD8+ TEMRA cells was at least 90%. Regarding this clonotype: This clone's antigen is unknown. Qualities for individual bases were not recorded, and no much larger clone is one base off.

This clonotype was obtained from a human donor with Susac syndrome. The sequencing sample was made of CD4+ T cells from PBMCs.

DNA sequence: TGTGCCAGCAGTAACACGGGACCTAACACTGAAGCTTTCTTT. This yields the protein CASSNTGPNTEAFF. The rearrangement joined TRBV7-8 to TRBJ1-1; a tentative D call is TRBD1 (5 bases match). The germline V gene sets CDR1 to SGHVS and CDR2 to FQNEAQ. From its cysteine to its phenylalanine, the CDR3 spans 14 amino acids. Only the CDR3 region is kept as DNA, spanning 42 bases read in frame from base 1. Between the V and J ends, shortened by 6 bases and 2 bases respectively, the junction contains 13 bases.